This T cell receptor beta chain appears in the sequencing data of a study of blood T cell repertoires in COVID-19. Looking at the study overall: Spain, Italy and the United States supplied samples that represented acute and convalescent COVID-19.

Libraries were prepared by immunoSEQ multiplex PCR; TCRdb keeps only in-frame clonotypes and omits some of them. The data show 400,000 to 450,000 clones, with over 75% seen just once and 0.95% to 1.3% held by the top ten. The V and J ends lost 5 bases and 5 bases, in that order; junction bases with no gene match: 2. The CDR3 sequence is 13 residues long. Germline CDR1 and CDR2: LNHDA and SQIVND (reference sequence). Enrollees, about 18 to 95 years old, lived in approximately 25 US areas. What the recovered Cohort 3 donors had was two negative PCRs, clearance, or symptom resolution. The sample comprised PBMCs or T cells enriched from blood (not recorded which). J is TRBJ1-5 and V is TRBV19; 8 nucleotides line up with TRBD1. This TCR was recovered from a man aged 25 to 40 who had recovered from COVID-19. In nucleotides, the CDR3 is TGTGCCAGTAGTGGGACAGGAGATCAGCCCCAGCATTTT. It is translated as CASSGTGDQPQHF. The full variable domain, rest sourced from reference TRBV19 and TRBJ1-5, is DGGITQSPKYLFRKEGQNVTLSCEQNLNHDAMYWYRQDPGQGLRLIYYSQIVNDFQKGDIAEGYSVSREKKESFPLTVTSAQKNPTAFYLCASSGTGDQPQHFGDGTRLSIL.